This TCR beta chain was recovered during a study of shared clonotypes between healthy human individuals. Study-wide background: Every donor yielded three CD4 naive, three CD4 memory, two CD8 naive and one CD8 memory plate. Study-level results: Compared with memory subsets, naive subsets generally had larger estimated richness. Represented diversity (both genetic and exposure-history) was limited by the small number of donors.

The V gene's germline CDR1 is MNHNS and CDR2 SASEGT. The CDR3 is made up of 13 amino acids. The V segment lost 5 bases and the J segment 2 bases; nucleotides outside the gene matches: 1. Here immunoSEQ multiplex PCR was the method, and the copy in TCRdb shows in-frame clones only, minus some. The data contain roughly 2 million clones, 85% to 95% of them singletons. A note on this clone: Its target is not known. Distinct nucleotide sequences in the sample also encode this CDR3.

Partitioning of CD4+ cells yielded a CD45RA+ naive subset and a CD45RA-negative memory subset. This chain joins TRBV6-1 and TRBJ2-5; 8 bases fit TRBD2. Sequencing was done on a sample of naive CD4+ T cells sorted from blood. Subset meaning: CD45RA+ positively selected. The TCR sequence derives from a man younger than 35 in good health. The CDR3 is CASSPSGQETQYF. The CDR3 DNA sequence: TGTGCCAGCAGTCCTAGCGGGCAAGAGACCCAGTACTTC.